Below, one T cell receptor (beta chain) is given with its context. Its target is not known. Repertoires were generated with immunoSEQ multiplex PCR, while TCRdb's copy carries only in-frame clones and drops some. The table includes tens of thousands of clones, around 92% detected once. CDR1 is LGHNA and CDR2 is YNFKEQ in the germline V gene. Trimming shortened V by 0 bases and J by 5 bases, and 11 bases separated the two germline ends. The CDR3 loop spans 14 amino acids. This sample stems from a study of graft-versus-host responses after intestinal transplantation. In the study overall: Transplant types were multivisceral, liver-intestinal, or isolated intestinal. For approximately three years after anti-thymocyte globulin induction, all recipients took tacrolimus and steroids. Overall study results and limits: Early post-transplant HvG declines showed an association with peak circulating GvH clone levels.

The TCR comes from a human donor who received an intestinal transplant. The sample consisted of unstimulated CD8+ T cells sorted from spleen or lymph node cells, taken before intestinal transplant. This chain connects TRBV4-2 to TRBJ2-7; D perhaps matches TRBD1 (6 bases). Here the CDR3 reads CASSQESRGDEQYF. CDR3 nucleotide sequence: TGTGCCAGCAGCCAAGAATCCAGGGGTGACGAGCAGTACTTC.